These 26 T cell receptor beta chains came from one sample sequenced in a study of identical twins (dated by TCRdb to 2016 to 2018). Receptor amplification or capture employed 5' RACE. The sequencer listed for this sample is Illumina HiSeq 2000. TCRdb reworked the public reads: Q25 trimming with fastp, MiXCR clone assembly, productive beta chains retained. For every CDR3 protein sequence, its rows merge into one entry that carries the most common genes and DNA. The sample table contains around 490,000 distinct CDR3 sequences; only one count was recorded for about 16% of them. In total, the top ten clones hold more than 0.4% of the sample. These data were also reused for a study on yellow fever vaccine responses in identical twins.

Source material: CD4+ T cells sorted from blood. The receptors stem from a woman aged 18-29 years in good health.

The CDR3, as DNA: TGCGCCAGCAGCACAATCGGTAGCCCTGGACGATATGGCTACACCTTC. Protein product: CASSTIGSPGRYGYTF. This chain uses TRBV5-1 with TRBJ1-2; D ambiguous. CDR3 size: 16 residues. The germline V gene has CDR1 SGHRS and CDR2 YFSETQ. Trimming took off 4 bases at V and 5 bases at J, with 21 bases between the two ends.

This chain connects TRBV5-1 to TRBJ2-2; no definite D call. Germline CDR1 is SGHRS and CDR2 is YFSETQ. V shed 3 bases and J shed 4 bases, with 7 bases lying between them. CDR3 length: 13 residues. DNA of the CDR3: TGCGCCAGCAGCTCAATGGGCACCGGGGAGCTGTTTTTT. As protein: CASSSMGTGELFF. The complete variable domain, with remaining parts taken from reference TRBV5-1 and TRBJ2-2, reads KAGVTQTPRYLIKTRGQQVTLSCSPISGHRSVSWYQQTPGQGLQFLFEYFSETQRNKGNFPGRFSGRQFSNSRSEMNVSTLELGDSALYLCASSSMGTGELFFGEGSRLTVL.

The genes are TRBV7-2 and TRBJ1-1; the match to TRBD1 covers 7 bases. The trim removed 5 bases at V and 5 bases at J, leaving 8 bases unmatched. This CDR3 contains 14 residues. Germline V gives CDR1 SGHTA, CDR2 FQGNSA. CDR3 residues: CASSETGWLTEAFF. In nucleotides, the CDR3 is TGTGCCAGCAGCGAGACAGGGTGGTTAACTGAAGCTTTCTTT. The full variable domain, completed using reference TRBV7-2 and TRBJ1-1, is GAGVSQSPSNKVTEKGKDVELRCDPISGHTALYWYRQSLGQGLEFLIYFQGNSAPDKSGLPSDRFSAERTGGSVSTLTIQRTQQEDSAVYLCASSETGWLTEAFFGQGTRLTVV.

This sequence joins TRBV19 and TRBJ1-1; D is ambiguous. The length of the CDR3 is 11 residues. Germline CDR1 and CDR2: LNHDA and SQIVND (reference sequence). Trimming removed 7 bases at V and 7 bases at J, with 10 bases between. In DNA form, the CDR3 reads TGTGCCAGTACTTGGGGTCATGAAGCTTTCTTT. Translating it yields CASTWGHEAFF.

This CDR3 reads CASSLTVAGGPSEQYF. The CDR3 DNA is TGTGCCAGCAGCTTAACCGTAGCGGGAGGGCCCTCCGAGCAGTACTTC. J is TRBJ2-7 and V is TRBV7-3; 11 bases fit TRBD2. V was pared by 0 bases and J by 6 bases, with 7 bases of the junction left unmatched. The CDR3 has 16 residues. Germline V gene sequence: CDR1 SGHTA, CDR2 FQGTGA.

The J gene is TRBJ2-2, the V gene TRBV7-9; 7 nucleotides agree with TRBD1. The CDR3 is 16 amino acids. CDR1 and CDR2 (germline): SEHNR, FQNEAQ (reference sequence). The V segment lost 5 bases and the J segment 3 bases; nucleotides outside the gene matches: 9. The CDR3 DNA sequence: TGTGCCAGCAGCCGACCAGGACAGGTCGACACCGGGGAGCTGTTTTTT. Its protein is CASSRPGQVDTGELFF.

Many counts were recorded for this clonotype. This chain joins TRBV29-1 and TRBJ2-3; 9 bases align to TRBD2. The CDR3 is 16 amino acids. Per the germline V gene, CDR1 is SQVTM and CDR2 is ANQGSEA. Trimming removed 4 bases from V and 5 bases from J; junction bases left unmatched: 13. The CDR3 is CSVGLWLAGREDTQYF. CDR3 DNA: TGCAGCGTTGGGCTCTGGCTAGCGGGAAGAGAAGATACGCAGTATTTT.

In its sample, this clonotype was seen a few times. This chain uses TRBV2 with TRBJ2-7, with 9 bases lining up with TRBD1. The J segment lost 2 bases and the V segment lost 6 bases, leaving 5 bases of the junction unmatched. CDR1 is SNHLY, CDR2 FYNNEI, per germline. The CDR3 sequence is 14 residues long. Here the CDR3 DNA reads TGTGCCAGCAGCCTGGACAGGGGACCCTACGAGCAGTACGTC. Its translation: CASSLDRGPYEQYV.

This clonotype was seen a few times. This rearrangement joins TRBV11-2 to TRBJ2-1; a weak D match, TRBD2 (5 bases). The ends were cut back, 5 bases at V and 6 bases at J, with 14 bases in the middle. The V gene's germline CDR1 is SGHAT and CDR2 FQNNGV. The CDR3 runs to 14 residues. The CDR3 DNA reads as TGTGCCAGCAGCAAAGCGGTGGTGATCAATGAGCAGTTCTTC. Translating it yields CASSKAVVINEQFF.

This clonotype came up many times. V and J are TRBV29-1 and TRBJ2-5; D may be TRBD1 (5 bases). Germline V gene data show CDR1 as SQVTM and CDR2 as ANQGSEA. V lost 3 bases to trimming and J lost 1 base, with 12 bases between them. CDR3 length equals 14 residues. CDR3 bases: TGCAGCGTTGACCCCGGCAGGGTCCAAGAGACCCAGTACTTC. Encoded protein: CSVDPGRVQETQYF.

This chain uses TRBV7-6 with TRBJ2-7; unclear D gene. The germline gives CDR1 SGHVS, CDR2 FNYEAQ. V dropped 2 bases and J dropped 3 bases, with 17 bases sitting between them. The length of the CDR3 is 16 residues. As DNA, the CDR3 is TGTGCCAGCAGCTTACTGTCGATGGCGGTGAGCTACGAGCAGTACTTC. Encoded protein: CASSLLSMAVSYEQYF.

The CDR3 is CSASLGATANTGELFF. The CDR3 DNA is TGCAGTGCTAGTCTCGGGGCGACCGCGAACACCGGGGAGCTGTTTTTT. V gene TRBV20-1 combines with J gene TRBJ2-2; D could derive from TRBD1 or TRBD2 (5 bases each). CDR3 length: 16 residues. Germline V lookup: CDR1 DFQATT, CDR2 SNEGSKA (reference sequence). The V gene lost 3 bases and the J gene lost 0 bases, with 14 bases spanning the gap.

The chain joins TRBV6-5 to TRBJ2-3, with 10 nucleotides matching TRBD2. CDR1 is MNHEY, CDR2 SVGAGI, per germline. The CDR3 contains 16 residues. V lost 2 bases to trimming and J lost 5 bases; unmatched junction nucleotides: 7. The CDR3 here is CASSYLASGRRDTQYF. As DNA, the CDR3 is TGTGCCAGCAGTTACCTGGCTAGCGGGAGAAGAGATACGCAGTATTTT.

Remarks on this clonotype: An end of the junction does not agree with germline; a read error may underlie this. The chain couples TRBV6-2 or TRBV6-3 to TRBJ1-5; D is unclear. Germline values: CDR1 MNHEY, CDR2 SVGEGT. The length of the CDR3 is 14 residues. DNA of the CDR3: TGTGCCAGCAGTTACTTAGCTAGCAATCAGCACCAGCATTTT. Residues: CASSYLASNQHQHF.

The chain links TRBV15 to TRBJ2-3; 8 bases agree with TRBD2. The germline CDR1 and CDR2 sequences are LNHNV and YYDKDF (reference sequence). The V segment lost 0 bases and the J segment 14 bases; nucleotides outside the gene matches: 7. The CDR3 loop spans 13 amino acids. In nucleotides, the CDR3 is TGTGCCACCAGCAGAGATGTACCTAGCGGGCGGTATTTT. Protein: CATSRDVPSGRYF.

The genes are TRBV10-3 and TRBJ2-7; D might be TRBD1 (6 bases). The V gene lost 10 bases and the J gene lost 2 bases, with 12 bases spanning the gap. Germline CDR1 ENHRY, CDR2 SYGVKD. The CDR3 sequence is 12 residues long. DNA for the CDR3: TGTGCCACCCAGGGGACGCCCTACGAGCAGTACGTC. Encoded protein: CATQGTPYEQYV.

This chain links TRBV5-1 with TRBJ2-3; D is unclear. Per germline, CDR1 SGHRS and CDR2 YFSETQ. The CDR3 has 14 amino acids. With 2 bases removed from V and 0 bases from J, the gap between germline ends came to 7 bases. CDR3 sequence reads: CASSFQLSTDTQYF. For the CDR3, the DNA is TGCGCCAGCAGCTTCCAGTTAAGCACAGATACGCAGTATTTT.

This clonotype was seen a few times. V gene TRBV6-5 combines with J gene TRBJ1-1; 10 nucleotides align to TRBD1. Unmatched junction bases numbered 3, after V lost 4 bases and J lost 1 base. Looked up from germline, CDR1 is MNHEY and CDR2 is SVGAGI. The CDR3 sequence is 15 residues long. DNA of the CDR3: TGTGCCAGCAGTTTCCGGGACAGGGGGAACACTGAAGCTTTCTTT. It yields the protein CASSFRDRGNTEAFF.

This rearrangement joins TRBV29-1 to TRBJ2-7; the match to TRBD1 covers 9 bases. This CDR3 is 15 amino acids long. The germline gives CDR1 SQVTM, CDR2 ANQGSEA. The V gene end was trimmed by 7 bases and the J gene end by 3 bases; junction bases not matched to a gene: 13. The CDR3: CSARSGTGSVYEQYF. The CDR3 bases are TGCAGCGCCCGCTCCGGGACAGGGAGTGTCTACGAGCAGTACTTC.

The chain carries TRBV5-1 and TRBJ2-5; D remains unclear. Trimming removed 0 bases at V and 1 base at J, with 7 bases between. CDR3 length equals 14 residues. Germline CDR1 reads SGHRS; CDR2 reads YFSETQ. CDR3 DNA sequence: TGCGCCAGCAGCTTGGTGGATTTCCAAGAGACCCAGTACTTC. Translation gives CASSLVDFQETQYF.

This clonotype was picked up a small number of times. This chain joins TRBV7-2 and TRBJ2-5, with D perhaps given as TRBD1 or TRBD2 (5 bases each). V lost 5 bases, J lost 6 bases, and 19 bases lay in between. Per germline, CDR1 SGHTA and CDR2 FQGNSA. This CDR3 contains 15 residues. Here the CDR3 reads CASSPQIGEIKTQYF. The CDR3 DNA reads TGTGCCAGCAGCCCACAAATAGGGGAGATCAAGACCCAGTACTTC.

The DNA of the CDR3 is TGTGCCAGCAGCCTCCGGACTAGCGGGGTCACAGATACGCAGTATTTT. Translation gives CASSLRTSGVTDTQYF. The chain recombines TRBV5-6 with TRBJ2-3; 12 nucleotides align to TRBD2. Trimming cost V 4 bases and J 2 bases; bases outside gene matches: 5. Per germline, CDR1 SGHDT and CDR2 YYEEEE. The CDR3 spans 16 residues.

The chain uses TRBV27 and TRBJ1-2, with D perhaps matching TRBD1 (6 bases). The V end was cut by 6 bases, the J end by 6 bases, with 11 bases between. This CDR3 has 12 amino acids. CDR1 is MNHEY, CDR2 SMNVEV, per germline (reference sequence). The CDR3 region is CASSTGSNGYTF. The CDR3 nucleotides read TGTGCCAGCAGCACAGGGTCGAATGGCTACACCTTC.

This clonotype was counted a few times. The rearrangement uses TRBV6-2 or TRBV6-3 and TRBJ2-1; D not certain. The CDR3 has 15 residues. The germline V and J ends were trimmed by 3 bases and 2 bases, with 11 bases remaining between them. Germline V CDR1 and CDR2: MNHEY, SVGEGT. In DNA, the CDR3 is TGTGCCAGCAGTTATAAGGGATACCCCTACAATGAGCAGTTCTTC. It codes for CASSYKGYPYNEQFF.

The V and J genes are TRBV6-5 and TRBJ2-7; 12 bases agree with TRBD1. The CDR3 contains 15 residues. J lost 7 bases, V lost 2 bases, and 6 bases had no gene match. Looked up from germline, CDR1 is MNHEY and CDR2 is SVGAGI. The CDR3 DNA is TGTGCCAGCAGTTACCTGGGACAGGGGGCCGGGGAGCAGTACTTC. Translated, it gives CASSYLGQGAGEQYF.

The rearrangement links TRBV7-9 to TRBJ2-1; weak D call: TRBD1 (7 bases). CDR1 is SEHNR and CDR2 is FQNEAQ in the germline V gene (reference sequence). The V end lost 7 bases, the J end lost 1 base, and 17 bases lay between the germline ends. The CDR3 spans 16 residues. CDR3 DNA: TGTGCCAGCATCGAGGGGGCGGGACAGTCCTACAATGAGCAGTTCTTC. Encoded protein: CASIEGAGQSYNEQFF.